These 19 T cell receptor beta chains were all obtained from the same sample, sequenced in a study of cytomegalovirus exposure and HLA in healthy donors. It was with 60 Vbeta and 13 Jbeta primers that the PCR ran. The repertoire was sequenced with immunoSEQ multiplex PCR; TCRdb's copy has only in-frame clones and lacks some. Here the sample spans around 90,000 clones, 65% to 85% being singletons. The sequencing sample was made of PBMCs. Every receptor here comes from a man aged 25-45 years in good health and CMV-seronegative.

The rearrangement links TRBV30 to TRBJ2-7; 8 bases align to TRBD1. The CDR3 totals 14 residues. J was trimmed by 1 base and V by 2 bases; bases with no gene match: 4. In germline, CDR1 is GTSNPN, CDR2 SVGIG (reference sequence). CDR3 region: CAWSRTGNSYEQYF. The CDR3 DNA reads as TGTGCCTGGAGTCGGACAGGGAATTCCTACGAGCAGTACTTC. Complete variable domain (other parts from reference TRBV30 and TRBJ2-7): SQTIHQWPATLVQPVGSPLSLECTVEGTSNPNLYWYRQAAGRGLQLLFYSVGIGQISSEVPQNLSASRPQDRQFILSSKKLLLSDSGFYLCAWSRTGNSYEQYFGPGTRLTVT.

The J gene is TRBJ2-5, the V gene TRBV6-5, with D uncertain. Germline V gene lookup returns CDR1 MNHEY and CDR2 SVGAGI. The CDR3 runs 11 residues. V shed 7 bases and J shed 2 bases, with 5 bases lying between them. The CDR3 nucleotides read TGTGCCAGCATACAACAAGAGACCCAGTACTTC. This encodes CASIQQETQYF.

This clone appeared a few times. The chain carries TRBV4-2 and TRBJ2-3; a weak D match, TRBD1 (6 bases). V was trimmed by 3 bases and J by 5 bases, leaving 15 bases between them. Germline V gene data show CDR1 as LGHNA and CDR2 as YNFKEQ. The CDR3 covers 15 residues. The CDR3 sequence: CASSHAGGREDTQYF. For the CDR3, the DNA is TGTGCCAGCAGCCATGCTGGGGGCCGGGAAGATACGCAGTATTTT.

The rearrangement uses TRBV7-8 and TRBJ1-1, with TRBD1 matching 7 bases. CDR3 length equals 13 residues. CDR1 is SGHVS and CDR2 is FQNEAQ in the germline V gene. The J segment lost 10 bases and the V segment lost 4 bases, leaving 9 bases of the junction unmatched. The CDR3, as DNA: TGTGCCAGCAGCTCCCGTACAGGGGAAGGAGCTTTCTTT. Its translation: CASSSRTGEGAFF.

This chain joins TRBV7-6 and TRBJ2-1; 9 positions agree with TRBD1. The CDR3 runs 17 residues. Unmatched junction bases numbered 8, after V lost 5 bases and J lost 0 bases. The V gene's germline CDR1 is SGHVS and CDR2 FNYEAQ. CDR3 DNA sequence: TGTGCCAGCAGCAAGACCGCGACAGGGGGCTCCTACAATGAGCAGTTCTTC. Translated, it gives CASSKTATGGSYNEQFF. The full variable domain, in which reference TRBV7-6 and TRBJ2-1 provide the parts outside the CDR3, is GAGVSQSPRYKVTKRGQDVALRCDPISGHVSLYWYRQALGQGPEFLTYFNYEAQQDKSGLPNDRFSAERPEGSISTLTIQRTEQRDSAMYRCASSKTATGGSYNEQFFGPGTRLTVL.

The genes are TRBV4-1 and TRBJ2-5; TRBD1 is a possible D gene (5 bases). V lost 1 base and J lost 2, with 8 bases in between. Looked up from germline, CDR1 is MGHRA and CDR2 is YSYEKL. The CDR3 is 14 residues long. In DNA form, the CDR3 reads TGCGCCAGCAGCCAAGGGGGCTCACAAGAGACCCAGTACTTC. As protein: CASSQGGSQETQYF.

The chain recombines TRBV7-9 with TRBJ2-5, with D possibly being TRBD1 (5 bases). V was shortened by 10 bases and J by 5 bases, with 20 bases between the two germline ends. Germline CDR1 reads SEHNR; CDR2 reads FQNEAQ (reference sequence). This CDR3 has 14 amino acids. In nucleotides, the CDR3 is TGTGCCACTAACATGGGGCAGGCCCAGGAGACCCAGTACTTC. It yields the protein CATNMGQAQETQYF.

The J gene is TRBJ2-7, the V gene TRBV7-8, with D possibly matching TRBD2 (6 bases). In germline, CDR1 is SGHVS, CDR2 FQNEAQ. The CDR3 runs 14 residues. V was shortened by 6 bases and J by 3 bases, with 15 bases between the two germline ends. Here the CDR3 DNA reads TGTGCCAGCAGGTACGGCGGGGAGATCTACGAGCAGTACTTC. As protein: CASRYGGEIYEQYF.

The chain combines TRBV30 with TRBJ2-1, with TRBD2 identical over 8 bases. V shed 4 bases and J 5 bases; nucleotides not matched to a gene: 4. The CDR3 sequence is 13 residues long. Looked up from germline, CDR1 is GTSNPN and CDR2 is SVGIG (reference sequence). The CDR3 region is CAWIGGGNNEQFF. Here the CDR3 DNA reads TGTGCCTGGATCGGCGGGGGGAACAATGAGCAGTTCTTC.

This clone has more than one count but fewer than ten. The V call is TRBV7-8, the J call TRBJ2-5, with 13 positions matching TRBD2. CDR3 length equals 18 residues. V dropped 5 bases and J dropped 2; count of bases not matched to a gene: 11. The germline gives CDR1 SGHVS, CDR2 FQNEAQ. The CDR3 loop is CASSPIFGTSGAQETQYF. CDR3 DNA: TGTGCCAGCAGCCCAATCTTCGGGACTAGCGGGGCTCAAGAGACCCAGTACTTC.

The J gene is TRBJ1-1, the V gene TRBV6-4; possible D gene TRBD1, 6 bases. The CDR3 is 14 residues long. Deletions cut 6 bases from V and 6 bases from J, with 17 bases between. Germline CDR1 reads MRHNA; CDR2 reads SNTAGT. CDR3 coding DNA: TGTGCCAGCAGGGGTGCAGGGGCAAACGCTGAAGCTTTCTTT. Residues: CASRGAGANAEAFF.

The V call is TRBV29-1, the J call TRBJ2-7, with D tentatively TRBD1 (6 bases). The CDR3 is 13 amino acids. Germline CDR1 SQVTM, CDR2 ANQGSEA. V was trimmed by 6 bases and J by 2 bases, leaving 14 bases between them. The CDR3 loop is CSVEQGNPYEQYF. CDR3 in DNA: TGCAGCGTGGAGCAGGGGAACCCCTACGAGCAGTACTTC.

J is TRBJ1-1 and V is TRBV21-1; the table gives TRBD1 as D, unverified against the DNA. TRBV21-1 is designated a pseudogene. The CDR3 is 14 amino acids. The CDR3 nucleotides are TGTGCCAGCAGCAGGGGACAGGGGAACACTGAAGCTTTCTTT. Its translation is CASSRGQGNTEAFF.

This sequence joins TRBV19 and TRBJ2-3; 10 nucleotides align to TRBD2. This CDR3 comprises 16 residues. In germline, CDR1 is LNHDA, CDR2 SQIVND (reference sequence). Germline trimming cut 8 bases from V and 3 bases from J; bases unmatched to any gene: 11. The CDR3 region is CASSQGLAGETDTQYF. The DNA of the CDR3 is TGTGCCAGTTCCCAGGGGCTAGCGGGGGAGACAGATACGCAGTATTTT. Full variable domain (remainder filled in from reference TRBV19 and TRBJ2-3): DGGITQSPKYLFRKEGQNVTLSCEQNLNHDAMYWYRQDPGQGLRLIYYSQIVNDFQKGDIAEGYSVSREKKESFPLTVTSAQKNPTAFYLCASSQGLAGETDTQYFGPGTRLTVL.

The chain couples TRBV11-3 to TRBJ1-4; 10 bases line up with TRBD1. Germline CDR1 is SGHNT and CDR2 is YENEEA. The ends lost 5 bases at V and 3 bases at J; junction bases unmatched: 9. The CDR3 runs to 17 residues. The CDR3 loop reads CASSTWDRGTANEKLFF. The CDR3 DNA reads as TGTGCCAGCAGCACATGGGACAGGGGTACTGCTAATGAAAAACTGTTTTTT. Together with reference TRBV11-3 and TRBJ1-4, the CDR3 gives the full variable domain: EAGVVQSPRYKIIEKKQPVAFWCNPISGHNTLYWYLQNLGQGPELLIRYENEEAVDDSQLPKDRFSAERLKGVDSTLKIQPAELGDSAVYLCASSTWDRGTANEKLFFGSGTQLSVL.

The chain has TRBV19 and TRBJ1-4; D remains ambiguous. V lost 10 bases, J lost 4 bases, and 16 bases lay in between. Germline V lookup: CDR1 LNHDA, CDR2 SQIVND (reference sequence). This CDR3 is built from 14 residues. The CDR3 region is CATKGWALNEKLFF. CDR3 bases: TGTGCCACTAAAGGTTGGGCCCTTAATGAAAAACTGTTTTTT.

This clone turned up a few times. The rearrangement uses TRBV5-4 and TRBJ1-1; D is possibly TRBD1 (5 bases). Germline CDR1 reads SGHNT; CDR2 reads YYREEE (reference sequence). The CDR3 spans 16 residues. Deletions cut 0 bases from V and 0 bases from J, with 12 bases between. CDR3 sequence (DNA): TGTGCCAGCAGCTTGGGGCAGGGCCTCATGAACACTGAAGCTTTCTTT. This gives the protein CASSLGQGLMNTEAFF.

The chain is built from TRBV29-1 and TRBJ1-4; the D gene is possibly TRBD1 (6 bases). Germline V lookup: CDR1 SQVTM, CDR2 ANQGSEA. Trimming removed 6 bases at V and 4 bases at J, with 9 bases between. This CDR3 has 12 residues. CDR3 in amino acids: CSVRDINEKLFF. The CDR3 DNA is TGCAGCGTCCGGGACATTAATGAAAAACTGTTTTTT. The whole variable domain, remainder taken from reference TRBV29-1 and TRBJ1-4, is SAVISQKPSRDICQRGTSLTIQCQVDSQVTMMFWYRQQPGQSLTLIATANQGSEATYESGFVIDKFPISRPNLTFSTLTVSNMSPEDSSIYLCSVRDINEKLFFGSGTQLSVL.

J is TRBJ1-2 and V is TRBV28; no firm D call. The CDR3 is 11 residues long. The germline V gene has CDR1 MDHEN and CDR2 SYDVKM. V dropped 10 bases and J dropped 1 base, with 7 bases sitting between them. The DNA of the CDR3 is TGTGCCACCAGCAGTAACTATGGCTACACCTTC. Its translation: CATSSNYGYTF.